One sample yielded the 30 T cell receptor beta chains listed below, sequenced in a study of identical twins. TCRdb recomputed calls from the 5' RACE reads with MiXCR, one row per CDR3 protein. The sample has around 1.7 million distinct CDR3 sequences; under 35% are singletons. Sequencing used cord blood. These receptors were taken from a newborn girl in good health.

V is TRBV24-1 and J is TRBJ2-5; TRBD1 might be the D (5 bases). Trimming took off 1 base at V and 11 bases at J, with 25 bases between the two ends. The CDR3 length is 17 residues. Germline lookup yields CDR1 KGHDR and CDR2 SFDVKD. CDR3: CATSDFLVAGLGNEQYF. The CDR3 DNA reads as TGTGCCACCAGTGATTTCTTGGTGGCAGGGCTGGGGAATGAGCAGTACTTC.

This clonotype showed up many times. J is TRBJ2-4 and V is TRBV20-1; the D gene is possibly TRBD2 (7 bases). The V end lost 6 bases, the J end lost 0 bases, and 9 bases lay between the germline ends. The CDR3 runs 13 residues. Germline CDR1 DFQATT, CDR2 SNEGSKA (reference sequence). CDR3 DNA sequence: TGCAGTGCGGGAGGGGGAGCCAAAAACATTCAGTACTTC. This encodes CSAGGGAKNIQYF.

CDR3 DNA: TGTGCCAGCAGCCAAGATTGGGGAGGGGGGGGGATGGAGACCCAGTACTTC. Its protein product is CASSQDWGGGGMETQYF. This chain connects TRBV3-1 to TRBJ2-5; TRBD2 might be the D (7 bases). The V gene's germline CDR1 is LGHDT and CDR2 YNNKEL (reference sequence). This CDR3 is built from 17 residues. Trimming pared 0 bases from V and 5 bases from J, leaving 19 bases between.

The rearrangement joins TRBV25-1 to TRBJ1-1, with D tentatively TRBD1 (5 bases). The CDR3 spans 13 residues. Germline V lookup: CDR1 MGHDK, CDR2 SYGVNS. V was pared by 4 bases and J by 5 bases, with 11 bases between. The CDR3 DNA is TGTGCCAGCAGTGTGCCCGAGGGGACTGAAGCTTTCTTT. This translates into CASSVPEGTEAFF.

This chain connects TRBV6-6 to TRBJ2-1, with unresolved D. Germline lookup yields CDR1 MNHNY and CDR2 SVGAGI (reference sequence). Trimming shortened V by 2 bases and J by 8 bases, and 10 bases separated the two germline ends. The CDR3 spans 13 residues. CDR3 loop: CASSYKGIDEQFF. CDR3 sequence (DNA): TGTGCCAGCAGTTACAAGGGCATAGATGAGCAGTTCTTC.

The V gene is TRBV10-3, the J gene TRBJ2-7, with D maybe TRBD1 (6 bases). The V end lost 6 bases, the J end lost 6 bases, and 15 bases lay between the germline ends. Germline values: CDR1 ENHRY, CDR2 SYGVKD. The CDR3 sequence is 13 residues long. The CDR3 DNA is TGTGCCATCAGAAGCAGGACAGAGTCCGAGCAGTACTTC. Encoded protein: CAIRSRTESEQYF.

Only a few counts were recorded for this clonotype. The chain employs TRBV6-6 and TRBJ1-5; D may be TRBD1 (5 bases). V dropped 5 bases and J dropped 0 bases, with 11 bases sitting between them. Germline V lookup: CDR1 MNHNY, CDR2 SVGAGI (reference sequence). This CDR3 contains 15 residues. CDR3 amino acids: CASSPGAYSNQPQHF. DNA of the CDR3: TGTGCCAGCAGTCCCGGGGCCTATAGCAATCAGCCCCAGCATTTT.

There are a few counts of this clonotype. The chain joins TRBV29-1 to TRBJ2-7; 10 positions agree with TRBD1. Germline trimming cut 4 bases from V and 7 bases from J; bases unmatched to any gene: 10. The germline V gene encodes CDR1 SQVTM and CDR2 ANQGSEA. The CDR3 extends over 14 amino acids. The CDR3 region has the DNA TGCAGCGTTGGGGGGGACAGGGGACACAATGAGCAGTACTTC. Encoded protein: CSVGGDRGHNEQYF.

The V call is TRBV28, the J call TRBJ1-4; TRBD1 is a possible D gene (5 bases). V was shortened by 5 bases and J by 6 bases, with 19 bases between the two germline ends. This CDR3 has 16 amino acids. Germline V gene data show CDR1 as MDHEN and CDR2 as SYDVKM. The CDR3 reads CASSPGHLGGDEKLFF. DNA for the CDR3: TGTGCCAGCAGTCCAGGACACCTGGGGGGTGATGAAAAACTGTTTTTT. The whole variable domain, filled in from reference TRBV28 and TRBJ1-4, reads DVKVTQSSRYLVKRTGEKVFLECVQDMDHENMFWYRQDPGLGLRLIYFSYDVKMKEKGDIPEGYSVSREKKERFSLILESASTNQTSMYLCASSPGHLGGDEKLFFGSGTQLSVL.

A word on this clonotype: One junction end does not reproduce the germline sequence, and a read error may be involved. The V and J genes are TRBV20-1 and TRBJ2-7; D ambiguous. This CDR3 has 11 residues. CDR1 and CDR2 from the germline V gene are DFQATT and SNEGSKA (reference sequence). The CDR3 spells CSARDLPGLRF. Here the CDR3 DNA reads TGCAGTGCTAGAGACCTCCCTGGCCTCCGCTTC.

This clonotype was seen many times. The chain carries TRBV4-1 and TRBJ2-3, with unresolved D. Germline V gene data show CDR1 as MGHRA and CDR2 as YSYEKL. The CDR3 loop spans 14 amino acids. The ends were cut back, 2 bases at V and 0 bases at J, with 6 bases in the middle. For the CDR3, the DNA is TGCGCCAGCAGCCAACCAGCGAGCACAGATACGCAGTATTTT. Encoded protein: CASSQPASTDTQYF.

This chain connects TRBV20-1 to TRBJ2-1; 12 positions match TRBD2. This CDR3 contains 16 residues. Germline values: CDR1 DFQATT, CDR2 SNEGSKA (reference sequence). Trimming removed 0 bases from V and 8 bases from J; junction bases left unmatched: 8. Here the CDR3 DNA reads TGCAGTGCTAGAGATCTCCCTAGCGGGAGGGCCCATGAGCAGTTCTTC. Protein sequence: CSARDLPSGRAHEQFF.

The chain combines TRBV12-3 or TRBV12-4 with TRBJ2-4; TRBD2 aligns across 14 bases. This CDR3 has 20 residues. With V trimmed by 5 bases and J by 10 bases, 22 bases remained unmatched. The CDR3 coding sequence is TGTGCCAGCAGTCCGGGACTAGCGGGAGCCCTTCCGTCCCTCACAATTATTCAGTACTTC. This translates into CASSPGLAGALPSLTIIQYF.

This clonotype turned up a few times. The V and J genes are TRBV4-2 and TRBJ2-7; D remains unclear. The length of the CDR3 is 13 residues. V lost 2 bases and J lost 2, with 7 bases in between. Germline CDR1 is LGHNA and CDR2 is YNFKEQ. The CDR3 DNA reads as TGTGCCAGCAGCCAAAATCCGGCCTACGAGCAGTACTTC. Its protein product is CASSQNPAYEQYF.

Only a few counts were recorded for this clonotype. J is TRBJ2-3 and V is TRBV27, with 8 bases fitting TRBD2. V shed 7 bases, J shed 3 bases, and the junction held 12 bases outside the gene matches. The CDR3 has 16 amino acids. CDR1 and CDR2 from the germline V gene are MNHEY and SMNVEV (reference sequence). The CDR3 DNA sequence: TGTGCCAGCACGAGTTTCAAGCGGGAGAGGACAGATACGCAGTATTTT. It specifies CASTSFKRERTDTQYF.

This clonotype was seen only a few times. The chain recombines TRBV2 with TRBJ2-3; maybe TRBD2 (6 bases). Trimming left V 1 base short and J 2 bases short, with 13 bases between. The CDR3 extends over 16 amino acids. Germline V lookup: CDR1 SNHLY, CDR2 FYNNEI. CDR3 in DNA: TGTGCCAGCAGTGAAGTGGTGGCTAGCGCCACAGATACGCAGTATTTT. Protein: CASSEVVASATDTQYF.

V is TRBV20-1 and J is TRBJ2-2; 12 nucleotides match TRBD2. The CDR3 has 15 residues. V lost 6 bases and J lost 4; bases outside the gene matches: 6. The germline V gene has CDR1 DFQATT and CDR2 SNEGSKA (reference sequence). The CDR3 region is CSARTSGASTGELFF. The CDR3 region has the DNA TGCAGTGCGCGGACTAGCGGGGCCAGCACCGGGGAGCTGTTTTTT.

The chain has TRBV2 and TRBJ2-5; possibly TRBD1 or TRBD2 for D (5 bases each). V lost 6 bases and J lost 1, with 9 bases in between. Germline assignment: CDR1 SNHLY and CDR2 FYNNEI. CDR3 length equals 13 residues. In DNA form, the CDR3 reads TGTGCCAGCAGGGTCGGGGCCCAAGAGACCCAGTACTTC. Translation: CASRVGAQETQYF.

CDR3 DNA sequence: TGTGCCAGCAGTTTTTACCGGGGGGGGAATGAAAAACTGTTTTTT. It specifies CASSFYRGGNEKLFF. The rearrangement links TRBV12-3 or TRBV12-4 to TRBJ1-4; TRBD1 is a possible D gene (5 bases). V lost 3 bases and J lost 5, with 13 bases in between. The CDR3 covers 15 residues.

This clonotype was observed at least ten times. CDR3 bases: TGTGCCAGCAGTGACAGGGGAACCTACGAGCAGTACTTC. Translated, it gives CASSDRGTYEQYF. The rearrangement joins TRBV25-1 to TRBJ2-7, with D perhaps matching TRBD1 (6 bases). Germline V CDR1 and CDR2: MGHDK, SYGVNS. Trimming stripped 3 bases from V and 2 bases from J, with 8 bases between. The CDR3 has 13 residues.

In its sample, this clonotype was seen once. This sequence joins TRBV7-6 and TRBJ2-4; unclear D gene. Judging by the DNA end, TRBJ2-5 fits better; the J call may be wrong. CDR1 SGHVS and CDR2 FNYEAQ come from the germline V gene. The CDR3 is 15 residues long. The CDR3 DNA sequence: TGTGCCAGCAGTTCCGTATCTGCAACCCAAGAGACCCAGTACTTC. It specifies CASSSVSATQETQYF.

This chain connects TRBV4-2 to TRBJ2-3; 9 nucleotides match TRBD2. CDR3 size: 17 residues. Germline-derived CDR1 and CDR2 are LGHNA and YNFKEQ. Losses at the gene ends were 0 bases for V and 5 bases for J; bases not matched to a gene: 9. CDR3 coding DNA: TGTGCCAGCAGCCAAGATCGAAATAGCGGGGGACAAGATACGCAGTATTTT. Translating gives CASSQDRNSGGQDTQYF.

The chain couples TRBV7-2 to TRBJ2-3; 8 nucleotides match TRBD2. CDR1 is SGHTA and CDR2 is FQGNSA in the germline V gene. This CDR3 has 15 amino acids. The trim removed 6 bases at V and 4 bases at J, leaving 9 bases unmatched. The CDR3 protein is CASREPGLVSDTQYF. DNA of the CDR3: TGTGCCAGCAGGGAACCGGGACTAGTCTCAGATACGCAGTATTTT.

The rearrangement uses TRBV21-1 and TRBJ1-5; the table gives TRBD1 as D, unverified against the DNA. TRBV21-1 is a recognized pseudogene. The CDR3 is 18 amino acids. The CDR3 DNA sequence: TGTGCCAGCAGCCCAGGTGGGGTACAGGGGGCTCCCAATCAGCCCCAGCATTTT. Translation gives CASSPGGVQGAPNQPQHF.

J is TRBJ2-3 and V is TRBV20-1; the D gene is possibly TRBD2 (5 bases). The length of the CDR3 is 11 residues. V lost 3 bases to trimming and J lost 9 bases, with 10 bases between them. The germline gives CDR1 DFQATT, CDR2 SNEGSKA (reference sequence). DNA for the CDR3: TGCAGTGCTAGTGAAGCGGTCACGCAGTATTTT. Its protein product is CSASEAVTQYF.

The genes are TRBV28 and TRBJ1-2, with TRBD1 matching 11 bases. The V and J ends lost 4 bases and 7 bases, in that order; junction bases with no gene match: 8. CDR1 and CDR2 (germline): MDHEN, SYDVKM. The CDR3 extends over 15 amino acids. This CDR3 is CASSSPGTGGGGYTF. The CDR3 DNA reads as TGTGCCAGCAGTTCGCCCGGGACAGGGGGGGGTGGCTACACCTTC.

In nucleotides, the CDR3 is TGCAGCGTTGAATGGTGGGATCAGGGGGGGGCCTACGAGCAGTACTTC. Its translation: CSVEWWDQGGAYEQYF. The chain is built from TRBV29-1 and TRBJ2-7, with D perhaps TRBD1 or TRBD2 (7 bases each). The ends were cut back, 2 bases at V and 2 bases at J, with 19 bases in the middle. The CDR3 loop spans 16 amino acids. The germline V gene encodes CDR1 SQVTM and CDR2 ANQGSEA.

The rearrangement joins TRBV2 to TRBJ2-7; D is undetermined. CDR3 length: 14 residues. V lost 5 bases and J 7 bases, leaving 18 bases between the germline ends. The germline gives CDR1 SNHLY, CDR2 FYNNEI. CDR3 nucleotide sequence: TGTGCCAGCAGTAGGTCAGGCAGATACAATGAGCAGTACTTC. As protein: CASSRSGRYNEQYF. Full variable domain (rest looked up from reference TRBV2 and TRBJ2-7): EPEVTQTPSHQVTQMGQEVILRCVPISNHLYFYWYRQILGQKVEFLVSFYNNEISEKSEIFDDQFSVERPDGSNFTLKIRSTKLEDSAMYFCASSRSGRYNEQYFGPGTRLTVT.

The CDR3 DNA reads TGTGCCATCAGTGACAGCAGGACTAGCGGGAGTGGTGAACAGTTCTTC. This translates into CAISDSRTSGSGEQFF. The rearrangement links TRBV10-3 to TRBJ2-1, with TRBD2 matching 13 bases. Germline V gives CDR1 ENHRY, CDR2 SYGVKD. V shed 3 bases and J 13 bases; nucleotides not matched to a gene: 12. The length of the CDR3 is 16 residues.

This chain joins TRBV25-1 and TRBJ2-1; 8 bases match TRBD2. The CDR3 has 16 amino acids. V was pared by 10 bases and J by 2 bases, with 13 bases of the junction left unmatched. CDR1 and CDR2 (germline): MGHDK, SYGVNS. The chain's CDR3 is CATLGNRGGTYNEQFF. In DNA form, the CDR3 reads TGTGCCACCCTAGGCAACCGGGGGGGCACCTACAATGAGCAGTTCTTC.